This TCR beta chain was captured by sequencing in a study of shared clonotypes between healthy human individuals. Splitting of CD4+ cells produced CD45RA+ naive and CD45RA-negative memory subsets. Germline CDR1 and CDR2: LGHNA and YSLEER. The CDR3 runs 14 residues. V lost 3 bases and J lost 3, with 12 bases in between. Method: immunoSEQ multiplex PCR; TCRdb's copy keeps in-frame clones and lacks some. This sample carries 1.5 million to 1.9 million clones, under 99% of them seen once, and the ten largest clones take roughly 0.4%. Sequenced sample: naive CD4+ T cells sorted from blood. Subset noted: CD45RA+ positively selected. The rearrangement uses TRBV4-3 and TRBJ2-7, with D perhaps TRBD1 (6 bases). The TCR originated in a man aged 30 to 39 in good health. The CDR3 DNA reads TGCGCCAGCAGCCAGCTGCAGGGGAGCTACGAGCAGTACTTC. This encodes CASSQLQGSYEQYF.